This TCR beta chain was sequenced for a study of regulatory T cells in long-lasting Graves disease (dated by TCRdb to about 2021). At the level of the whole study: Patients with newly diagnosed Graves' disease had been on antithyroid drugs for under 3 months. Patients with persistent Graves' disease were compared with patients with newly diagnosed Graves' disease using TCR sequencing and RNA sequencing of peripheral blood. The study was registered as a clinical trial and conducted in China. TCR sequencing covered 13 persistent and 20 newly diagnosed Graves' disease patients, around 35 samples in total.

As encoded in the germline V gene, CDR1 is ENHRY while CDR2 is SYGVKD. Counted from cysteine to phenylalanine, this CDR3 has 13 amino acids. The sequence is cut down to CDR3 DNA, 39 bases in frame from base 1. Trimming at the junction amounts to 4 bases on V and 8 bases on J, and the germline ends lie 12 bases apart. The time point label of this sample denotes: newly diagnosed GD, antithyroid drugs for less than 3 months. For both TCR sequencing and RNA sequencing, RNA was extracted from PBMCs using TRIzol. The diagnosis of Graves' disease followed American Thyroid Association guidelines. Patients for the study were recruited at an endocrinology department in Xi'an, China. Each patient gave 8.5 to 9.5 milliliters of peripheral blood, collected in an EDTA anticoagulant tube. PBMCs were isolated by Ficoll Paque Plus density gradient separation without further T cell sorting. RNA quality was checked with an Agilent 2100 Bioanalyzer and agarose gel, and concentration with a NanoDrop 2000.

The library was produced with multiplex PCR. The instrument was an Illumina HiSeq 4000. TCR beta libraries were built with iRepertoire HTBI primers and Arm-PCR amplification of CDR3 regions. PCR products were gel purified before sequencing. The original pipeline was this. A total of 62 TRBV and more than twelve TRBJ segments were identified across samples and were used for gene usage analysis of CDR3 amino acid clonotypes. COPE and FqMerger were used to merge filtered high-quality paired reads into contigs. BLAST was used to align contigs to the IMGT TRBV, TRBD and TRBJ reference genes, and CDR3 was defined following IMGT. Highly expanded clones were defined as clonotypes with a frequency above 0.1%. Shannon entropy was used to measure repertoire diversity, and the Gini coefficient was used to measure V-J evenness. Public clonotypes were defined as clonotypes shared by more than one individual. TCRdb reworked the public reads: Q25 trimming with fastp, MiXCR clone assembly, productive beta chains retained. Records with the same CDR3 protein are collapsed into one entry carrying the most frequent genes and DNA. TCRdb's processing, not the authors' own work, is the source of the V and J calls. This sample comprises hundreds of thousands of distinct CDR3 sequences, roughly 15% of them detected only once. In total, the top ten clones hold around a sixth of the sample.

Findings and caveats that apply to the study as a whole: Only the TCR beta chain was sequenced and analyzed. Persistent disease showed preferential use of TRBV28, TRBJ1-2 and TRBJ2-5, whereas newly diagnosed disease favored TRBV20-1 and TRBJ2-1. Persistent Graves' disease patients showed lower TCR Shannon entropy and fewer highly expanded clones than newly diagnosed patients, suggesting clonal expansion. As a limitation, the authors acknowledged that the small sample size may reduce accuracy. Peripheral blood alone was examined, since thyroid tissue, which constituted the primary lesion, could not be accessed. Persistent patients shared more public clonotypes among themselves (around 3,000) than newly diagnosed patients did (about 1,000).

This clonotype has only one observation. Its antigen target is currently unknown. There are no base qualities to consult, and no much larger clone falls within one base. A single read is weak support. In addition, the sample was reused for a study of T cells in Graves' hyperthyroidism and ophthalmopathy. The other study reports the following: A patient counted as having stable Graves' hyperthyroidism if no progression to ophthalmopathy occurred over 18 months of follow-up. The hyperthyroidism patients were between 18 and 65 years old and newly diagnosed, with a disease duration of less than 2 months. Patients with uncontrolled infections, other autoimmune diseases, pregnancy or lactation were excluded. Diagnoses relied on clinical symptoms, serum thyroxine and TRAb, thyroid ultrasound and orbital computed tomography. A first-round RT-PCR of the TCR CDR3 used the HTBI primer set with the Qiagen OneStep RT-PCR kit. Most expanded thyroid clonotypes (frequency above 0.001) were also detected in blood, suggesting blood repertoires may reflect thyroid immune responses. Ophthalmopathy was separated from stable hyperthyroidism by a 13 V-J signature model, with 85% to 90% sensitivity and 81% to 83% specificity obtained in cross-validation and 80%/75% obtained in testing. In validation, progression to ophthalmopathy was predicted by the model with about 70% sensitivity and around 76% specificity, a median of around 6.5 months before onset. A discovery cohort of 95 to 100 patients, approximately 45 with Graves' ophthalmopathy and 55 to 65 with stable Graves' hyperthyroidism, was used to find distinguishing TCR V-J signatures. Whether ophthalmopathy could be predicted prospectively was tested in an independent validation cohort made up of roughly 20 hyperthyroidism patients plus 17 patients who later progressed to ophthalmopathy. The 100 or so discovery patients were divided at random into training and test sets in a 7:3 ratio. Thyroid tissue and blood T-cell repertoires from six or seven Graves' hyperthyroidism patients were also compared in the study. Once sampling was done, hyperthyroidism patients were given methimazole at a starting dose of 30 mg daily, whereas ophthalmopathy patients were given high-dose intravenous methylprednisolone. The libraries were constructed in a second round of multiplex PCR and then size-selected and purified. The libraries were sequenced on an Illumina HiSeq2000 using paired-end 100 bp reads. Raw data were processed with SOAPnuke, discarding reads with adapters, uncalled bases, mean Phred below 15, or no exact constant-primer or identifier match. High-quality paired reads were merged with COPE v1.2.5, and unique nucleotide sequences were defined as clonotypes. Clonotypes were aligned to IMGT TRBV, TRBD and TRBJ reference segments using MiTCR v1.1. Analysis was restricted to V-J combinations with a frequency above 0.0001, which covered about 99% of repertoires. A TCS score was defined as the ratio of F50 (clonal expansion) to E x V (chaos), with BLOSUM62-based TCRdist applied between CDR3 peptides within each V-J. Welch's t-statistics and random forest reduced fewer than 550 V-J features to roughly 13, which were used in a naive Bayes classifier (R e1071). Sample size was not statistically predetermined, and blinding of investigators to group allocation was not performed. According to the paper, TCR Vbeta CDR3 sequencing was carried out on approximately 140 peripheral blood samples, which came from 40 to 45 ophthalmopathy, under 85 hyperthyroidism and some 17 progressor patients.

This clonotype was sampled from a woman in her twenties or thirties with Graves disease. Donor details come from another sample of the same person, matched by shared clones. The specimen was peripheral blood mononuclear cells (PBMCs), collected at new diagnosis, from a patient treated with antithyroid drugs. The chain employs TRBV10-3 and TRBJ2-1, with the D gene tentatively TRBD1 or TRBD2, based on 5 matching bases in each. The CDR3 in this case is CAISALGTDEQFF. The base sequence is TGTGCCATCAGTGCCCTAGGGACGGATGAGCAGTTCTTC.